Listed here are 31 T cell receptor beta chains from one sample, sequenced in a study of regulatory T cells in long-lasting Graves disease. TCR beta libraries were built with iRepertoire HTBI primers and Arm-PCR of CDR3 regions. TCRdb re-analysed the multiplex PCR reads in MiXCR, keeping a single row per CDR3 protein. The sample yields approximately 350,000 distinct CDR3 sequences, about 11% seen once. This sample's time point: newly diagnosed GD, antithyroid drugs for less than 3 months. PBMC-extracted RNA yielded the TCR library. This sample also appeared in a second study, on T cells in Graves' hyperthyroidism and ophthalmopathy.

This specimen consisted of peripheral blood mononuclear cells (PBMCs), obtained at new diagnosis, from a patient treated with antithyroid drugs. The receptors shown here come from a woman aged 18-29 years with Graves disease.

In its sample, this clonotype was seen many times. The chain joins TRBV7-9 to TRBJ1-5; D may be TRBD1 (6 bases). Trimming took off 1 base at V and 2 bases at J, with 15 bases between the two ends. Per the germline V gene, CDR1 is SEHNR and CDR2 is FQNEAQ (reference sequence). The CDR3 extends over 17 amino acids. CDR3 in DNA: TGTGCCAGCAGCTTAGATTTGGGGGGCTCGGGCAATCAGCCCCAGCATTTT. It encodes CASSLDLGGSGNQPQHF.

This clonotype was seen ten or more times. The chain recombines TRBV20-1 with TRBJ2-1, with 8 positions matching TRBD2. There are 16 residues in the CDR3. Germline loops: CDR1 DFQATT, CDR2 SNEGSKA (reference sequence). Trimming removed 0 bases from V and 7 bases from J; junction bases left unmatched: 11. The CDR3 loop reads CSARDFRERGGNEQFF. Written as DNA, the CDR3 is TGCAGTGCTAGAGATTTTCGGGAACGGGGGGGTAATGAGCAGTTCTTC.

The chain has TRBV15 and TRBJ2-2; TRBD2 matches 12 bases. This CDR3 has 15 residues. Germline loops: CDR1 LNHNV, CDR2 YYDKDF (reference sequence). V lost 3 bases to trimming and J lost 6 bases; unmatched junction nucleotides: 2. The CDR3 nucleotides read TGTGCCACCAGCAGGACTAGCGGGAGACCCGGGGAGCTGTTTTTT. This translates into CATSRTSGRPGELFF.

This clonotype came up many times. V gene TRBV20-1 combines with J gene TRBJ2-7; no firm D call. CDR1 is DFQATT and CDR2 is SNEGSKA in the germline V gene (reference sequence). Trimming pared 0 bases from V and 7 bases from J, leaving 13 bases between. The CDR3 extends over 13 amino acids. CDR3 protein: CSARDLGLREQYF. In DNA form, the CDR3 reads TGCAGTGCTAGAGATTTGGGTTTACGGGAGCAGTACTTC.

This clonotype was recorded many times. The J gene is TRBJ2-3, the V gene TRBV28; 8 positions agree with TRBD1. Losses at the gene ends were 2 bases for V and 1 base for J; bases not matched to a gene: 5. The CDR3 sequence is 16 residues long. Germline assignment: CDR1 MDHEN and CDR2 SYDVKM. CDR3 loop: CASSLPPGQGTDTQYF. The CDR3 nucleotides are TGTGCCAGCAGTTTACCGCCGGGACAGGGCACAGATACGCAGTATTTT.

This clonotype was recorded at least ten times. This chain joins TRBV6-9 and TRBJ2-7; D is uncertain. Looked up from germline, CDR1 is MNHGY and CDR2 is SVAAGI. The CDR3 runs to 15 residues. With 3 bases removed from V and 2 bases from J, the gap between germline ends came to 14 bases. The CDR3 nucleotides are TGTGCCAGCAGTTACTCAGCAGAGCCCCCCTACGAGCAGTACGTC. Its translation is CASSYSAEPPYEQYV.

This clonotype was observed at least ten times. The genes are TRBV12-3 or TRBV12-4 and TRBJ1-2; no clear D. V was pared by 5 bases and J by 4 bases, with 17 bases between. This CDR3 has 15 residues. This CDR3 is CASSPGLIFGYGYTF. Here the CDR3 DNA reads TGTGCCAGCAGTCCCGGACTGATATTCGGCTATGGCTACACCTTC.

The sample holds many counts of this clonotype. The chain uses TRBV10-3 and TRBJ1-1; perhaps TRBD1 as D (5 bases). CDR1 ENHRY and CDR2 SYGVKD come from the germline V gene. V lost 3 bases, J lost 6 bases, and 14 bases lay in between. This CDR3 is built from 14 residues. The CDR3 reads CAISERSRDAEAFF. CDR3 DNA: TGTGCCATCAGTGAAAGATCCAGGGACGCTGAAGCTTTCTTT.

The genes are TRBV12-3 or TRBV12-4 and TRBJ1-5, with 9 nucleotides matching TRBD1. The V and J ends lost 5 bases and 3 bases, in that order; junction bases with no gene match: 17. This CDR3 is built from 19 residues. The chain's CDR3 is CASSPRDRDPGVLNQPQHF. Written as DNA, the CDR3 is TGTGCCAGCAGTCCCCGGGACAGGGATCCCGGGGTTCTCAATCAGCCCCAGCATTTT.

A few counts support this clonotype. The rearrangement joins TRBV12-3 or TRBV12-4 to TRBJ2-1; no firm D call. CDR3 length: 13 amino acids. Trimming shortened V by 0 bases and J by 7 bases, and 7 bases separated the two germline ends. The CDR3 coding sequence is TGTGCCAGCAGTTTAGCGCGGTTAAATGAGCAGTTCTTC. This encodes CASSLARLNEQFF.

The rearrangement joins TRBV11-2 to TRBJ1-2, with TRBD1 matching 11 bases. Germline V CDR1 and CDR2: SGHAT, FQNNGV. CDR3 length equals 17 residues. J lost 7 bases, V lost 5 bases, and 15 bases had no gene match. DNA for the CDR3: TGTGCCAGCAGCACTCCGGGACAGGGGGATGAAGAGGGTGGCTACACCTTC. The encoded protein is CASSTPGQGDEEGGYTF.

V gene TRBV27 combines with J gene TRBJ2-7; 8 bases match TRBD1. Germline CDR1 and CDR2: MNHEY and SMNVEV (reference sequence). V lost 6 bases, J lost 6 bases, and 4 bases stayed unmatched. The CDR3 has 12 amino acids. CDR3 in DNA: TGTGCCAGCAGGGACAGGGCGGGCGAGCAGTACTTC. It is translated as CASRDRAGEQYF.

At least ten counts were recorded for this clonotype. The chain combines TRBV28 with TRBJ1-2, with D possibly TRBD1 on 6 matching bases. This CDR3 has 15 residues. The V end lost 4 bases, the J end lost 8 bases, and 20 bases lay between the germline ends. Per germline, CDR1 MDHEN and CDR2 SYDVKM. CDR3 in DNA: TGTGCCAGCAGTTATTTACAGGGCAGCCTAGTGGGCTACACCTTC. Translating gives CASSYLQGSLVGYTF.

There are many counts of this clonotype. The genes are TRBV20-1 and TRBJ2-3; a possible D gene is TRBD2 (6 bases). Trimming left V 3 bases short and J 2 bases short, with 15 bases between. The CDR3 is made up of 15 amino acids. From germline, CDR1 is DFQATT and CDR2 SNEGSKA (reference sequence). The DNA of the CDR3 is TGCAGTGCTAGCGCAGGGACTCCCGACACAGATACGCAGTATTTT. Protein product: CSASAGTPDTDTQYF.

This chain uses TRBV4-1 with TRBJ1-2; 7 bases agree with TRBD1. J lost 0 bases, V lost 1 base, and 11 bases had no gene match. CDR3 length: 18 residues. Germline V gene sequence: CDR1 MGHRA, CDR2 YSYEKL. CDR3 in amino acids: CASSQVQGDGASNYGYTF. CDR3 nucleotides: TGCGCCAGCAGCCAAGTTCAGGGGGACGGTGCTTCTAACTATGGCTACACCTTC.

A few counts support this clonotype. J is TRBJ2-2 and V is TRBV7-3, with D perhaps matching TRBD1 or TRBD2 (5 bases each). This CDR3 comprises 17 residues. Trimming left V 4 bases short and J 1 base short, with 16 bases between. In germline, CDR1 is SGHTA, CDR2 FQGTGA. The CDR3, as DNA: TGTGCCAGCAGCTGGAGGCCGACAGACCTGAACACCGGGGAGCTGTTTTTT. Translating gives CASSWRPTDLNTGELFF.

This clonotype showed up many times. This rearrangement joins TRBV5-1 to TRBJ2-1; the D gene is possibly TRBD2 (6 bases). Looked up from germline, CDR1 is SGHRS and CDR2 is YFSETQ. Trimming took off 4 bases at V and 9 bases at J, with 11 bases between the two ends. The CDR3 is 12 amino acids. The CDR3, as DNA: TGCGCCAGCAGCGGCGGGGCGGCTGAGCAGTTCTTC. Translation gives CASSGGAAEQFF.

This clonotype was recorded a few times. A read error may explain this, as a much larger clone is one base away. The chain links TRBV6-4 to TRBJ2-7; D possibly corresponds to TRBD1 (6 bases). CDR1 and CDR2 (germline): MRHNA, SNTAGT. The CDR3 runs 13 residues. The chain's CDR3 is CASSYSKGVVEYF. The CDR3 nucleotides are TGTGCCAGCAGTTACTCGAAGGGGGTAGTCGAGTACTTC.

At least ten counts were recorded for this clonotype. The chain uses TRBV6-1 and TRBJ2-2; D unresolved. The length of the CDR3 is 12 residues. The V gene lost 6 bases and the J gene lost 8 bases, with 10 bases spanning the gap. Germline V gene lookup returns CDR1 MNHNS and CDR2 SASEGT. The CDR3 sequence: CASREIGGELFF. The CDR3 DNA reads TGTGCCAGCAGGGAGATTGGTGGGGAGCTGTTTTTT.

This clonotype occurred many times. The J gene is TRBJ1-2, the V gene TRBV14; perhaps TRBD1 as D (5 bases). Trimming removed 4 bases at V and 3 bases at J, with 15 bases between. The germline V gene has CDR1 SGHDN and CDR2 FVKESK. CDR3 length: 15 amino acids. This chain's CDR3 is CASSRGTQGDYGYTF. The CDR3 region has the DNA TGTGCCAGCAGCCGCGGGACGCAGGGCGACTATGGCTACACCTTC.

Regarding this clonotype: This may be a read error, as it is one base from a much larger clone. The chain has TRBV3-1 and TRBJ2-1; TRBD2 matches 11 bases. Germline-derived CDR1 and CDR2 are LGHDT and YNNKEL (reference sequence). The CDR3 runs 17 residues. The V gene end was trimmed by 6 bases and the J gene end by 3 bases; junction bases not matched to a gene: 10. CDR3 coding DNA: TGTGCCAGCAGTCAGGGACTAGCGGAGGGGAGCTACAATGAGCAGTTCTTC. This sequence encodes CASSQGLAEGSYNEQFF.

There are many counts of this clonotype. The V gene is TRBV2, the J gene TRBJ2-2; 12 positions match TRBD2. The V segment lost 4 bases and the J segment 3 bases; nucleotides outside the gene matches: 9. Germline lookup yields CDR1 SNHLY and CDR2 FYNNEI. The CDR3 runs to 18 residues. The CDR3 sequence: CASSGGLAGGPYTGELFF. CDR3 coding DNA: TGTGCCAGCAGTGGCGGGCTAGCGGGAGGGCCCTACACCGGGGAGCTGTTTTTT.

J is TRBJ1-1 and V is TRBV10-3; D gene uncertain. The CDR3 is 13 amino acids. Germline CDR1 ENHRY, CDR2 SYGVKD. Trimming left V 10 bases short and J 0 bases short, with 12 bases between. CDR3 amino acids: CATGRSMNTEAFF. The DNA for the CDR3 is TGTGCCACCGGACGGTCCATGAACACTGAAGCTTTCTTT.

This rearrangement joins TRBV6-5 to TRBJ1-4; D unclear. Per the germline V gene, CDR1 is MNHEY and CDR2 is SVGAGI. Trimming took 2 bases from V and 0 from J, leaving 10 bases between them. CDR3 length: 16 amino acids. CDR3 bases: TGTGCCAGCAGTTACCCGAAGGTTACAACTAATGAAAAACTGTTTTTT. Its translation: CASSYPKVTTNEKLFF.

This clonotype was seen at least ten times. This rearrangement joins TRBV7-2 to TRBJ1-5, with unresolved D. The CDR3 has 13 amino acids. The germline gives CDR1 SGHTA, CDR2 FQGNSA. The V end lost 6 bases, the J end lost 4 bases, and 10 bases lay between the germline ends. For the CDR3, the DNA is TGTGCCAGCAGAGCAAGTGGTAATCAGCCCCAGCATTTT. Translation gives CASRASGNQPQHF.

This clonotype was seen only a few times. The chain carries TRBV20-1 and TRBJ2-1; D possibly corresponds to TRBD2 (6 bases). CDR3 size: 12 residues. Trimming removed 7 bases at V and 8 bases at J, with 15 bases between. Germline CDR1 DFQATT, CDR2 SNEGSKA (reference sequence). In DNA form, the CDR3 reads TGCAGTGTCCCGGGGGAGGCCGATGAGCAGTTCTTC. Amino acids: CSVPGEADEQFF.

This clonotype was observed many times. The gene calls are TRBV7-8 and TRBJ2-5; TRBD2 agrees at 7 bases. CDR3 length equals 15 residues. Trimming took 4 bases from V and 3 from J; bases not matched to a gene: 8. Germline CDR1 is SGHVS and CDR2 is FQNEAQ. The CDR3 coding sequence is TGTGCCAGCAGCTCCTTTAGACTAGCAAAAGAGACCCAGTACTTC. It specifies CASSSFRLAKETQYF.

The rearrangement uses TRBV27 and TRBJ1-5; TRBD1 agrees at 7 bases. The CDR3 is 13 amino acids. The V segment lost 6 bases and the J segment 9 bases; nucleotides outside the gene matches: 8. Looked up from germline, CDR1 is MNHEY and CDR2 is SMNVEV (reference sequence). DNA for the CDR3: TGTGCCAGCAGCCAAGACAGGGCTCGGCCCCAGCATTTT. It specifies CASSQDRARPQHF.

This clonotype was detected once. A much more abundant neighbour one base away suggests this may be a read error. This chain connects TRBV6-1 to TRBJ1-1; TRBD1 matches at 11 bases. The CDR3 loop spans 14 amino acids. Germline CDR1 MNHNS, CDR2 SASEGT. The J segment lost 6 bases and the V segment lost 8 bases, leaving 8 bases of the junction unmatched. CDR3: CASGPGQGASEAFF. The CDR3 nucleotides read TGTGCCAGCGGTCCAGGACAGGGGGCGTCTGAAGCTTTCTTT.

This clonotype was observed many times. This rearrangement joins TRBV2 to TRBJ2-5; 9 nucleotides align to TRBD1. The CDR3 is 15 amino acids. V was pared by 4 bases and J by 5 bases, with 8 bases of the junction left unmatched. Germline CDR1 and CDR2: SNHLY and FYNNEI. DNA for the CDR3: TGTGCCAGCAGTGCCGGGACAGGGCTGTCGGAGACCCAGTACTTC. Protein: CASSAGTGLSETQYF. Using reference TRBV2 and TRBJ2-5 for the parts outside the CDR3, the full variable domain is EPEVTQTPSHQVTQMGQEVILRCVPISNHLYFYWYRQILGQKVEFLVSFYNNEISEKSEIFDDQFSVERPDGSNFTLKIRSTKLEDSAMYFCASSAGTGLSETQYFGPGTRLLVL.

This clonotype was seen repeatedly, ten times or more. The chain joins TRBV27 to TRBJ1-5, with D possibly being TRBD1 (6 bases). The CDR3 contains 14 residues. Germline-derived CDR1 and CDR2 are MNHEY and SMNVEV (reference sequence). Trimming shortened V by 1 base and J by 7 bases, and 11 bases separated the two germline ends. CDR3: CASSLWGGSQPQHF. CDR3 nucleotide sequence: TGTGCCAGCAGTTTATGGGGGGGCAGCCAGCCCCAGCATTTT.